A selection of T cell receptor beta chains follows, all from one sample in a study of T-cell reconstitution after alpha-beta-depleted transplantation in children. From the PCR reads, TCRdb called clonotypes with MiXCR, one entry per CDR3 protein. Altogether about 20,000 distinct CDR3 sequences are present, about an eighth being singletons, with the ten largest covering 35% to 45%. The sample was PBMCs, mostly from graft donor cells, taken 60 days after TCRalphabeta/CD19-depleted stem cell transplant. All receptors come from a female patient aged 2-15 years who had a stem cell transplant for congenital amegakaryocytic thrombocytopenia, so the T cells may come from the graft donor. Each CDR3 is given without its conserved first and last residue. The size entry is marked missing in some rows and otherwise reads once, few, many or a size class.

TRBV5-4,TRBJ1-6,few,ASSPRTGNNSPLH
TRBV10-3,TRBJ2-2,few,AIKTLRDTGELF
TRBV7-3,TRBJ2-1,NA,ASSYSGRAYNEQF
TRBV5-1,TRBJ2-7,many,ASSLEPTGLFSYEQY
TRBV29-1,TRBJ2-2,many,SVALGTARIDHPGELF
TRBV10-2,TRBJ2-5,NA,ASSEQVQETQY
TRBV20-1,TRBJ2-6,NA,SAGKGSGANVLT
TRBV29-1,TRBJ2-1,many,SVDGFSNEQF
TRBV20-1,TRBJ2-3,many,SARAPGAATFPDTQY
TRBV4-2,TRBJ2-1,medium-sized,ASSQGAGYNEQF
TRBV3-1,TRBJ2-1,many,ASSQEVQNEQF
TRBV4-1,TRBJ2-1,many,ASSQRGEPYNEQF
TRBV6-6,TRBJ1-3,few,ASSTGTGNTIY
TRBV7-6,TRBJ1-4,many,ASSLARQGGEKLF
TRBV9,TRBJ2-7,many,ASSPLPRNNYEQY
TRBV20-1,TRBJ1-5,NA,SASESVNQPQH
TRBV14,TRBJ1-1,many,ASSSRQNTEAF
TRBV5-5,TRBJ2-6,many,ASSLTGANVLT
TRBV7-2,TRBJ2-6,many,ASSPRGGSGANVLT
TRBV3-1,TRBJ2-1,many,ASSPWTSGRAYEQF
TRBV10-1,TRBJ2-1,many,ASSESGTGGFGQF
TRBV5-4,TRBJ2-5,many,ASSLGAGGPEETQY
TRBV5-1,TRBJ2-1,many,ASRTSGPRPYNEQF
TRBV20-1,TRBJ2-1,NA,SASLSGLEQF
TRBV5-1,TRBJ2-2,many,ASSSSGRAANTGELF
TRBV21-1,TRBJ2-7,many,ASSKLQTTVRVCEQY